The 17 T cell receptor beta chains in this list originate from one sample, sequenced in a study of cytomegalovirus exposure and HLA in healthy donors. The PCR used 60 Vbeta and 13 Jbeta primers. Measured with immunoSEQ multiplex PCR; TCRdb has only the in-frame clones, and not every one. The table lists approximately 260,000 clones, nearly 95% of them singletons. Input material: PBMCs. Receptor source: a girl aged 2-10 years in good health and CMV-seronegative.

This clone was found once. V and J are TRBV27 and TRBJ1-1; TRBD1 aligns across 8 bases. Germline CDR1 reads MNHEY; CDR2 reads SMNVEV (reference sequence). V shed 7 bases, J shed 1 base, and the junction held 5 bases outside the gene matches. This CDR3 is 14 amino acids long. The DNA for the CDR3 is TGTGCCAGCATTCGGACAGGGCAGAACACTGAAGCTTTCTTT. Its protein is CASIRTGQNTEAFF.

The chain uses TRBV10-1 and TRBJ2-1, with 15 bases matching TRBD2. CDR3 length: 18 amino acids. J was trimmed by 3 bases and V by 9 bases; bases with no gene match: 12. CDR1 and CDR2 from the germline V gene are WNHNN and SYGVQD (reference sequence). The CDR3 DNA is TGCGCCAGTTCGGGACTAGCGGGAGGCCCGATTGTCTACAATGAGCAGTTCTTC. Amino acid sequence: CASSGLAGGPIVYNEQFF.

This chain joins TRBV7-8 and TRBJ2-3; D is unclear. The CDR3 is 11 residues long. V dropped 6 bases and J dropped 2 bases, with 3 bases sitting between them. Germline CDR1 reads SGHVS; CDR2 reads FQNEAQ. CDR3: CASSYTDTQYF. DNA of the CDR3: TGTGCCAGCAGTTACACAGATACGCAGTATTTT. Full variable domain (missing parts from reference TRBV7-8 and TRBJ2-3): GAGVSQSPRYKVAKRGQDVALRCDPISGHVSLFWYQQALGQGPEFLTYFQNEAQLDKSGLPSDRFFAERPEGSVSTLKIQRTQQEDSAVYLCASSYTDTQYFGPGTRLTVL.

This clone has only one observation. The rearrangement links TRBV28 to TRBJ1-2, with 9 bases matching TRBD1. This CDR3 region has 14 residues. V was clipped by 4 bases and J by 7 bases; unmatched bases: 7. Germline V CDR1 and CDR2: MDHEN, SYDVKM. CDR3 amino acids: CASSSPGQGGGYTF. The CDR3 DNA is TGTGCCAGCAGTTCCCCGGGACAGGGCGGTGGCTACACCTTC.

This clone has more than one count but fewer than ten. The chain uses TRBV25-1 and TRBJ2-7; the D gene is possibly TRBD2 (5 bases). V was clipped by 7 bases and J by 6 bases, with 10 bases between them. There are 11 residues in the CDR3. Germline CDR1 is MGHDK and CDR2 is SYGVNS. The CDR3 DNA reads TGTGCCAGCACTGACTATCGCGAGCAGTACTTC. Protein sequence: CASTDYREQYF.

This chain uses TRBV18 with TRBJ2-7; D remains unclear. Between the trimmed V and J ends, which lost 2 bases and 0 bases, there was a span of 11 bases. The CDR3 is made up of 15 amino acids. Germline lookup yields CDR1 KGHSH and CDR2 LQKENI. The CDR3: CASSPYQVSSYEQYF. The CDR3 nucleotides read TGTGCCAGCTCACCATACCAGGTTAGCTCCTACGAGCAGTACTTC.

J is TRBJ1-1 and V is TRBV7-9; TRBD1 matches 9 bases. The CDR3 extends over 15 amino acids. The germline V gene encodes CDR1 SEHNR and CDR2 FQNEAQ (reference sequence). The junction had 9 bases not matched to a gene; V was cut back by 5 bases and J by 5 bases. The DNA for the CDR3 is TGTGCCAGCAGCCCCGGGGACAGGGATTTGACTGAAGCTTTCTTT. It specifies CASSPGDRDLTEAFF.

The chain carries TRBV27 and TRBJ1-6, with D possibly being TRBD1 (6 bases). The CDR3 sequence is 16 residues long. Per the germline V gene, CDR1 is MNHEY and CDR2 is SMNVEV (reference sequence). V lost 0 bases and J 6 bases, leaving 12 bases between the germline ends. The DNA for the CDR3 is TGTGCCAGCAGTTTATCTGCAGGGGAACTTAATTCACCCCTCCACTTT. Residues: CASSLSAGELNSPLHF.

The CDR3 sequence: CASSIRTIGAGANVLTF. The CDR3 nucleotides are TGTGCCAGTAGTATTCGGACTATTGGGGCTGGGGCCAACGTCCTGACTTTC. The chain recombines TRBV19 with TRBJ2-6; possibly TRBD2 for D (6 bases). V was trimmed by 3 bases and J by 2 bases, leaving 14 bases between them. CDR1 and CDR2 (germline): LNHDA, SQIVND (reference sequence). This CDR3 is 17 amino acids long.

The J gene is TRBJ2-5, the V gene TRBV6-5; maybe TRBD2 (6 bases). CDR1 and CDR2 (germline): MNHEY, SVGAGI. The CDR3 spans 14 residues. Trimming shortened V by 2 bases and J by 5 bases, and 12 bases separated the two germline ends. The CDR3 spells CASSYPGGGETQYF. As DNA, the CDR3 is TGTGCCAGCAGTTACCCCGGGGGAGGCGAGACCCAGTACTTC.

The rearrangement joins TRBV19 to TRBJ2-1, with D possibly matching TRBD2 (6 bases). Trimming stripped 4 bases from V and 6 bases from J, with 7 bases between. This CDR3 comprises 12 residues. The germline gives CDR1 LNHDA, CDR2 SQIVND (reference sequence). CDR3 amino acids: CASSTGANEQFF. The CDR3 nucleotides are TGTGCCAGTAGTACGGGAGCCAATGAGCAGTTCTTC.

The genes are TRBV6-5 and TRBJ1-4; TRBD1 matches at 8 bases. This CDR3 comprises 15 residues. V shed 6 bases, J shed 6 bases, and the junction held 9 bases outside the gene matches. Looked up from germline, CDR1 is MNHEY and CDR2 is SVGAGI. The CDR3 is CASSGDRGVYEKLFF. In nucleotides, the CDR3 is TGTGCCAGCAGCGGAGACAGGGGTGTTTATGAAAAACTGTTTTTT.

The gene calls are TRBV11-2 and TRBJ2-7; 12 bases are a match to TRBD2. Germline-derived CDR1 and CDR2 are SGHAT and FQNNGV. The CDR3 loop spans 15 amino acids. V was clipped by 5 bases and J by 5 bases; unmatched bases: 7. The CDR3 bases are TGTGCCAGCAGCCTCAGGACTAGCGGGAACAACGAGCAGTACTTC. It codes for CASSLRTSGNNEQYF. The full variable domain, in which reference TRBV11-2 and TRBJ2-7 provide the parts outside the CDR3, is EAGVAQSPRYKIIEKRQSVAFWCNPISGHATLYWYQQILGQGPKLLIQFQNNGVVDDSQLPKDRFSAERLKGVDSTLKIQPAKLEDSAVYLCASSLRTSGNNEQYFGPGTRLTVT.

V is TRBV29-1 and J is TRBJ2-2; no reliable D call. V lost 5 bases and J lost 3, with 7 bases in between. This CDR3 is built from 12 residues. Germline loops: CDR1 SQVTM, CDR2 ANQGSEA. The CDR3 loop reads CSVRDYTGELFF. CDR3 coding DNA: TGCAGCGTTCGCGACTACACCGGGGAGCTGTTTTTT.

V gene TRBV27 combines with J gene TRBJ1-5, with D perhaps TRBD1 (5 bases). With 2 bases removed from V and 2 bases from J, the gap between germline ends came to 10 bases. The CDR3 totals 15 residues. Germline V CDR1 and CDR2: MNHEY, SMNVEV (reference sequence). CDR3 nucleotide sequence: TGTGCCAGCAGTTTACGGCAGGGCGGCAATCAGCCCCAGCATTTT. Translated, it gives CASSLRQGGNQPQHF.

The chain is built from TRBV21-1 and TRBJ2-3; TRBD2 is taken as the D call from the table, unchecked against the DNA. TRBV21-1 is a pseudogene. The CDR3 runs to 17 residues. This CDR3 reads CASSKRPLAGGVDTQYF. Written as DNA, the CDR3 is TGTGCCAGCAGCAAACGGCCACTAGCGGGGGGGGTAGATACGCAGTATTTT.

CDR3 coding DNA: TGTGCCAGCTCACCATGGACAGGGGACTACAATGAGCAGTTCTTC. Translated, it gives CASSPWTGDYNEQFF. This rearrangement joins TRBV18 to TRBJ2-1, with 9 bases aligning to TRBD1. The CDR3 is made up of 15 amino acids. The germline CDR1 and CDR2 sequences are KGHSH and LQKENI. V trimming: 2 bases; J trimming: 3 bases; junction bases outside the gene matches: 2.